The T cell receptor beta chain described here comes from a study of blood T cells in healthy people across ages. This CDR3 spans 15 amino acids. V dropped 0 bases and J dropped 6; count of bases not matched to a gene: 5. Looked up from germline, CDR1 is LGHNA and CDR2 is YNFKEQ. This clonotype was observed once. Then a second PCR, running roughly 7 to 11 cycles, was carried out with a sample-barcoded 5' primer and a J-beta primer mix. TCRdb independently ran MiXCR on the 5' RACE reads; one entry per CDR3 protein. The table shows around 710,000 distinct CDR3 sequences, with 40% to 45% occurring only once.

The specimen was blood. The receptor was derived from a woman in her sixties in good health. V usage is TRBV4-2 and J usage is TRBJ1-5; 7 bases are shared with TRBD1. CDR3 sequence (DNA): TGTGCCAGCAGCCAAGATAAGGGGGCCGGTCAGCCCCAGCATTTT. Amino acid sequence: CASSQDKGAGQPQHF.